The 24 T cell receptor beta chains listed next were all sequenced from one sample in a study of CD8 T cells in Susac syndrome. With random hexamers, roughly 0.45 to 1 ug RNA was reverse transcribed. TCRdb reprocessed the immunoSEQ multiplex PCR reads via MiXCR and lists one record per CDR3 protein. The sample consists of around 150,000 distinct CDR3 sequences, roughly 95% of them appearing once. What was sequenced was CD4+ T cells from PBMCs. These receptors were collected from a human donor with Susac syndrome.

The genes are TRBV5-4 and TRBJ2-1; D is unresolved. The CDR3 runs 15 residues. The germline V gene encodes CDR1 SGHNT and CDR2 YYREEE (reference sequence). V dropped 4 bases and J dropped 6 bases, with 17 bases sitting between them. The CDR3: CASSQAGSWGNEQFF. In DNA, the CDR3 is TGTGCCAGCAGCCAGGCTGGATCCTGGGGCAATGAGCAGTTCTTC.

The CDR3, as DNA: TGTGCCAGCAGCCGCCAGGGGACTAGCCCGGATACGCAGTATTTT. This encodes CASSRQGTSPDTQYF. The chain uses TRBV3-1 and TRBJ2-3; 9 nucleotides match TRBD2. Germline assignment: CDR1 LGHDT and CDR2 YNNKEL (reference sequence). This CDR3 spans 15 amino acids. Trimming cost V 4 bases and J 6 bases; bases outside gene matches: 8.

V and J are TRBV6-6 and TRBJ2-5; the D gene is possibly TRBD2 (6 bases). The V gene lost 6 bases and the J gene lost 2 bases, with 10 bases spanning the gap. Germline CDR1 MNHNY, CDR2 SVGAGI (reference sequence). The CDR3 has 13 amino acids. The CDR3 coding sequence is TGTGCCAGCAGCCGGGACTTTCAAGAGACCCAGTACTTC. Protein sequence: CASSRDFQETQYF.

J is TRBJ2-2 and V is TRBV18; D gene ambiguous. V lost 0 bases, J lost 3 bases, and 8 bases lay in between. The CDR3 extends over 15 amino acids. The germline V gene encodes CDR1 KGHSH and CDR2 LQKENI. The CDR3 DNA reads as TGTGCCAGCTCACCACCGACAACCTACACCGGGGAGCTGTTTTTT. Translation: CASSPPTTYTGELFF.

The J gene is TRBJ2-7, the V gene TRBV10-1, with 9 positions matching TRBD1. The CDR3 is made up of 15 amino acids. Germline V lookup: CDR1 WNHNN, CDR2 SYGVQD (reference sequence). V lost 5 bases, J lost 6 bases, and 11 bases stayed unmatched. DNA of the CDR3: TGCGCCAGCAGTCCTCCGGGACAGGGACCGGTCGAGCAGTACTTC. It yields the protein CASSPPGQGPVEQYF.

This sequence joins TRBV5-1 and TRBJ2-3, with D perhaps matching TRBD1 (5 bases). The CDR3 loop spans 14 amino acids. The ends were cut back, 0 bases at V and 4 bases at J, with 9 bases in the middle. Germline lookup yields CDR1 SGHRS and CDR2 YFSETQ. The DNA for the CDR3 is TGCGCCAGCAGCTTGGGCCAGGGTGCAGATACGCAGTATTTT. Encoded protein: CASSLGQGADTQYF.

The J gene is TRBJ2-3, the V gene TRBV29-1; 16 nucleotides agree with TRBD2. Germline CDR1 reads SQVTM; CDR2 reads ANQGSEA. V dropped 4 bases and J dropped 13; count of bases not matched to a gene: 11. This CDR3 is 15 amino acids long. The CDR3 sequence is CSVVLGTSGRALEYF. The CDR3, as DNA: TGCAGCGTTGTCTTGGGGACTAGCGGGAGGGCCCTGGAGTATTTT.

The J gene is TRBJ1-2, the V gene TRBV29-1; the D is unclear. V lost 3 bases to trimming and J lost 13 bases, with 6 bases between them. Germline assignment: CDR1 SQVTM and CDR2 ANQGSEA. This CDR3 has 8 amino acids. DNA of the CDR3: TGCAGCGTTGATTACCGCACCTTC. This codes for CSVDYRTF. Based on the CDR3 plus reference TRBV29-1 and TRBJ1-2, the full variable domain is SAVISQKPSRDICQRGTSLTIQCQVDSQVTMMFWYRQQPGQSLTLIATANQGSEATYESGFVIDKFPISRPNLTFSTLTVSNMSPEDSSIYLCSVDYRTFGSGTRLTVV.

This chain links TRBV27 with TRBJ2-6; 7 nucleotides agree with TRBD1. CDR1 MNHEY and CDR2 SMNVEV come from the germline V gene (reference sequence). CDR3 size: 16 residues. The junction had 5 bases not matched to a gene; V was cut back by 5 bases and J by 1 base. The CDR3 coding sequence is TGTGCCAGCAGTACCCTGACAGGGTCTGGGGCCAACGTCCTGACTTTC. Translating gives CASSTLTGSGANVLTF.

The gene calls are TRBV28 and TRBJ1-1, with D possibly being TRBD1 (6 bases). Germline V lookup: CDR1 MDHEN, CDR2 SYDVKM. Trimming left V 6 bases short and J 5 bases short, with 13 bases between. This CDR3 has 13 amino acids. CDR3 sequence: CASSYRVGTEAFF. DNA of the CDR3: TGTGCCAGCAGCTACAGGGTGGGGACTGAAGCTTTCTTT.

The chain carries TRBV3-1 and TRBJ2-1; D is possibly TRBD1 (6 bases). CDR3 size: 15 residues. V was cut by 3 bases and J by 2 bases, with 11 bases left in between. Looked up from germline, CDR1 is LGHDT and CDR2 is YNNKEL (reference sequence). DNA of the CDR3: TGTGCCAGCAGCCAGGGTAGGGGGACCTACAATGAGCAGTTCTTC. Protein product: CASSQGRGTYNEQFF.

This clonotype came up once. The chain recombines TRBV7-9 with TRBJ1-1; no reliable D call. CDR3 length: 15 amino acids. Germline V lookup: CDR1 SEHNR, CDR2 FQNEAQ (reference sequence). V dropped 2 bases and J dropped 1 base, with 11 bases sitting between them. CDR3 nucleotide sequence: TGTGCCAGCAGCTTAAGTGGCATTGAGAACACTGAAGCTTTCTTT. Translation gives CASSLSGIENTEAFF.

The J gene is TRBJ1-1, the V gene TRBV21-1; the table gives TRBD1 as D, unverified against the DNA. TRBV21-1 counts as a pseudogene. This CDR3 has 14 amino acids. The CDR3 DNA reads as TGTGCCAGCAGCACGGACAGGGGTGGTGCTGAAGCTTTCTTT. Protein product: CASSTDRGGAEAFF.

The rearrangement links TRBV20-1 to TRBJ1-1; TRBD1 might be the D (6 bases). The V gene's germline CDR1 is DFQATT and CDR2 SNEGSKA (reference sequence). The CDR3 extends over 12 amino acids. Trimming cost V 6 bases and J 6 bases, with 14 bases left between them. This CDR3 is CSARGADAEAFF. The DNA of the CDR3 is TGCAGTGCACGGGGGGCGGACGCTGAAGCTTTCTTT.

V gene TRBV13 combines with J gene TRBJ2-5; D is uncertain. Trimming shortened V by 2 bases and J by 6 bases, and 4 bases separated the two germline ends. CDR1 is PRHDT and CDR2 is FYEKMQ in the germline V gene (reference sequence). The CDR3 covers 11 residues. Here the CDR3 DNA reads TGTGCCAGCAGCTTACGACAGACCCAGTACTTC. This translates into CASSLRQTQYF.

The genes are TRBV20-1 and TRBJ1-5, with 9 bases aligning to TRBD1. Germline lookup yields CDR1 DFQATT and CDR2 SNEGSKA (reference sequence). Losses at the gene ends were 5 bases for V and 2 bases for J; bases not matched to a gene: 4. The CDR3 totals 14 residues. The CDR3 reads CSAGRTGGNQPQHF. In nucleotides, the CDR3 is TGCAGTGCTGGCCGGACAGGGGGCAATCAGCCCCAGCATTTT.

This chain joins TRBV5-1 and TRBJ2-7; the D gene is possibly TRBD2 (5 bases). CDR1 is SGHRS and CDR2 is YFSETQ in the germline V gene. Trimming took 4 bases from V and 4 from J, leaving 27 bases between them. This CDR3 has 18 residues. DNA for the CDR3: TGCGCCAGCAGCCGGACTTCGGTAGAGACCTCCTTAGTATACGAGCAGTACTTC. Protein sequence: CASSRTSVETSLVYEQYF.

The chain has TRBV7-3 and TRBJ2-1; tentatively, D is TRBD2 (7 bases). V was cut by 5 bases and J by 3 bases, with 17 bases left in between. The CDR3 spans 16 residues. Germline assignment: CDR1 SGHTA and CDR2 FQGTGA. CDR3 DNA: TGTGCCAGCAGCCTAAAAGGGGGGGGGAACTACAATGAGCAGTTCTTC. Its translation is CASSLKGGGNYNEQFF.

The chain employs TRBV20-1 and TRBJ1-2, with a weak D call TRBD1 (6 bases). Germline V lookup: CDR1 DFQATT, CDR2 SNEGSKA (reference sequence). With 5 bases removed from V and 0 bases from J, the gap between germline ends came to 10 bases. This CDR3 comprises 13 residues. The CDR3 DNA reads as TGCAGTGCTCCGGGGGCGTCTAACTATGGCTACACCTTC. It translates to CSAPGASNYGYTF.

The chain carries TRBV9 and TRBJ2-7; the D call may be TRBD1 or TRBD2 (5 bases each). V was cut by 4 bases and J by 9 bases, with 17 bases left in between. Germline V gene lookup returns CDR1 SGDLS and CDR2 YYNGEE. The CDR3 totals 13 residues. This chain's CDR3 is CASSSRDQTRQYF. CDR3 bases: TGTGCCAGCAGCAGCAGGGACCAAACAAGGCAGTACTTC.

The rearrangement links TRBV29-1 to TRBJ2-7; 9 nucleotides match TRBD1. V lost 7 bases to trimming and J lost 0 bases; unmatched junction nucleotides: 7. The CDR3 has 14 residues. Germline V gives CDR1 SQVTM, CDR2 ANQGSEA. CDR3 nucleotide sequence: TGCAGCGCACAGACAGGGGGGAGCTCCTACGAGCAGTACTTC. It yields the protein CSAQTGGSSYEQYF.

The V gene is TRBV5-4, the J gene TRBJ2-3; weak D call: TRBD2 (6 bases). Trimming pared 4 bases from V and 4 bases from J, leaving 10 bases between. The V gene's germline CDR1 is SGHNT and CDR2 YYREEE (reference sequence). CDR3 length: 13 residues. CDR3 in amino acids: CASSRLVADTQYF. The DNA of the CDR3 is TGTGCCAGCAGCCGACTAGTTGCAGATACGCAGTATTTT.

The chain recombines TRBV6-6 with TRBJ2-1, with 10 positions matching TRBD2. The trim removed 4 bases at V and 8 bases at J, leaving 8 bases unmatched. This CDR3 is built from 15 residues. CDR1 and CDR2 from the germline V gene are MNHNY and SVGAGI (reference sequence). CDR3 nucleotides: TGTGCCAGCAGTTCCCAGCGGGAGGGCCTCTATGAGCAGTTCTTC. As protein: CASSSQREGLYEQFF.

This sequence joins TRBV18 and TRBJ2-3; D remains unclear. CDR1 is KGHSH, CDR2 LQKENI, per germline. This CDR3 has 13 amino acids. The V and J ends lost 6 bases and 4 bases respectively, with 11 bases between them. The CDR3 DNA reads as TGTGCCAGCTCCATAGGCCCGGCAGATACGCAGTATTTT. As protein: CASSIGPADTQYF.